This TCR beta chain is from a study of blood T cell repertoires in COVID-19. The overall study: The origin of the acute and convalescent COVID-19 samples was the United States, Italy and Spain. The cDNA or gDNA used as material had been derived from T cells, B-cell-depleted T cells, or PBMCs.

Authors' data handling: Amplification of reference gene primers was used by the study to estimate nucleated cell counts. Some clones are missing from TCRdb's copy, which holds only in-frame ones; the method was immunoSEQ multiplex PCR. D and trimming come from the DNA, and the V and J calls and clone size come from that table. The data contain 200,000 to 250,000 clones, roughly 83% of them singletons. This clone came up a few times. CDR3 size: 16 residues. With V trimmed by 5 bases and J by 2 bases, 7 bases remained unmatched. CDR1 SGHTA and CDR2 FQGNSA come from the germline V gene. The chain links TRBV7-2 to TRBJ2-7; 12 nucleotides agree with TRBD2. This receptor was taken from a woman in her thirties or forties with acute COVID-19. Sequences were obtained from PBMCs or T cells enriched from blood (not recorded which). The CDR3 protein is CASSPGLAGTAYEQYF. DNA of the CDR3: TGTGCCAGCAGCCCTGGACTAGCGGGGACCGCCTACGAGCAGTACTTC.